This T cell receptor beta chain was documented in a study of T cell responses to AZD1222 COVID-19 vaccine. Study-level points and caveats: In all cases, repertoires were sampled only after the peak T cell response.

Remarks on this clone: What it binds is unknown.

CDR1 and CDR2 from the germline V gene are SQVTM and ANQGSEA. This CDR3 has 14 amino acids. V gave up 3 bases and J gave up 5 bases; unmatched junction bases: 6. Some clones are missing from TCRdb's copy, which holds only in-frame ones; the method was immunoSEQ multiplex PCR. The sample comprises about 100,000 clones, just under 95% of which are singletons, and less than 2.5% rests with the top ten. The chain couples TRBV29-1 to TRBJ1-1, with TRBD1 matching over 10 bases. This receptor was obtained from an adult in good health. The specimen comprised peripheral blood, sampled on day 0 of AZD1222 vaccination. The CDR3 DNA follows: TGCAGCGTTGACTTGACAGGGGGCGAGACTGAAGCTTTCTTT. It encodes CSVDLTGGETEAFF.